The 10 T cell receptor beta chains reported below all come from one sample, sequenced in a study of blood T cell repertoires in COVID-19. TCRdb keeps only in-frame clones here, not all; method: immunoSEQ multiplex PCR. This sample has fewer than 350,000 clones, with 88% found just once. The sample was peripheral blood. These TCRs come from a man aged 18-30 years with active or convalescent COVID-19.

The chain carries TRBV29-1 and TRBJ1-3; 9 bases match TRBD1. CDR3 length: 15 amino acids. V gave up 4 bases and J gave up 7 bases; unmatched junction bases: 11. From germline, CDR1 is SQVTM and CDR2 ANQGSEA. The CDR3: CSVVAGQGFSNTIYF. CDR3 bases: TGCAGCGTTGTAGCGGGACAGGGTTTTAGTAACACCATATATTTT.

V is TRBV5-6 and J is TRBJ2-7; TRBD1 aligns across 7 bases. V trimming: 0 bases; J trimming: 6 bases; junction bases outside the gene matches: 3. CDR1 SGHDT and CDR2 YYEEEE come from the germline V gene. This CDR3 contains 13 residues. The chain's CDR3 is CASSLGQGSEQYF. DNA for the CDR3: TGTGCCAGCAGCTTGGGACAGGGTTCCGAGCAGTACTTC.

The rearrangement uses TRBV7-9 and TRBJ2-1; TRBD1 matches 10 bases. CDR1 is SEHNR, CDR2 FQNEAQ, per germline (reference sequence). After removal of 5 bases from V and 4 bases from J, the junction contained 8 bases not matched to a gene. There are 16 residues in the CDR3. CDR3 coding DNA: TGTGCCAGCAGCAGTGACAGGGGGCAATCTTACAATGAGCAGTTCTTC. Encoded protein: CASSSDRGQSYNEQFF.

This clone has more than one count but fewer than ten. The genes are TRBV15 and TRBJ2-7, with D tentatively TRBD1 (6 bases). The CDR3 sequence is 15 residues long. With 6 bases removed from V and 0 bases from J, the gap between germline ends came to 15 bases. Germline-derived CDR1 and CDR2 are LNHNV and YYDKDF (reference sequence). CDR3 loop: CATRESQGFSYEQYF. The CDR3 DNA sequence: TGTGCCACCAGGGAGTCGCAGGGGTTCTCCTACGAGCAGTACTTC.

V is TRBV21-1 and J is TRBJ2-1; TRBD2 was called by the table and not checked on the DNA. TRBV21-1 is marked as a pseudogene. The CDR3 runs 19 residues. CDR3 bases: TGTGCCAGCAGCAAATTCCCCTTAACGCGGGGGGGCTCCTACAATGAGCAGTTCTTC. Translation: CASSKFPLTRGGSYNEQFF.

V is TRBV11-1 and J is TRBJ1-2; 10 bases line up with TRBD1. Trimming removed 0 bases from V and 2 bases from J; junction bases left unmatched: 6. Germline V gene lookup returns CDR1 SGHAT and CDR2 FQDESV (reference sequence). The CDR3 sequence is 17 residues long. CDR3 DNA: TGTGCCAGCAGCTTAGCCGGCTGGGGACAGGGGAACTATGGCTACACCTTC. Its protein is CASSLAGWGQGNYGYTF.

The chain recombines TRBV6-5 with TRBJ1-4; no reliable D call. Trimming removed 6 bases at V and 0 bases at J, with 8 bases between. This CDR3 is built from 14 residues. The germline V gene has CDR1 MNHEY and CDR2 SVGAGI. The CDR3 is CASRQVATNEKLFF. The CDR3 nucleotides read TGTGCCAGCAGGCAGGTTGCAACTAATGAAAAACTGTTTTTT.

The rearrangement links TRBV9 to TRBJ1-1; D might be TRBD1 (5 bases). This CDR3 spans 15 amino acids. Trimming took off 3 bases at V and 1 base at J, with 13 bases between the two ends. The V gene's germline CDR1 is SGDLS and CDR2 YYNGEE. CDR3 nucleotides: TGTGCCAGCAGCGCAATGGGGCAGGGGAACACTGAAGCTTTCTTT. Translating it yields CASSAMGQGNTEAFF.

This clone was recorded only once. This chain uses TRBV30 with TRBJ1-2, with D perhaps matching TRBD1 (5 bases). Germline assignment: CDR1 GTSNPN and CDR2 SVGIG (reference sequence). The CDR3 has 12 amino acids. V lost 0 bases, J lost 6 bases, and 8 bases lay in between. For the CDR3, the DNA is TGTGCCTGGAGTGTACAAGGGGATGGCTACACCTTC. Translation: CAWSVQGDGYTF.

The gene calls are TRBV5-6 and TRBJ1-5; 7 bases fit TRBD1. Per germline, CDR1 SGHDT and CDR2 YYEEEE. This CDR3 spans 14 amino acids. V was clipped by 3 bases and J by 2 bases; unmatched bases: 2. This chain's CDR3 is CASSYRGGNQPQHF. The CDR3 DNA is TGTGCCAGCAGCTACAGGGGAGGCAATCAGCCCCAGCATTTT.